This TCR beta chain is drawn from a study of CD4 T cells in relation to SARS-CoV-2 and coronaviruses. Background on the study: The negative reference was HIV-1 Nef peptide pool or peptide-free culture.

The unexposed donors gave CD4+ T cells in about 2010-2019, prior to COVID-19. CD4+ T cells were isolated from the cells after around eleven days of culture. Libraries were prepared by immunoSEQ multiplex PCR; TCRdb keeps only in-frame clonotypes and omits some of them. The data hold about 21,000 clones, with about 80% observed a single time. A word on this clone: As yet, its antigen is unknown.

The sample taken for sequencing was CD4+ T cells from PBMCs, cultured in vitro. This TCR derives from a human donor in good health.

CDR3 loop: CAISESWSQGHTEAFF. CDR3 nucleotide sequence: TGTGCCATCAGTGAGTCGTGGTCCCAGGGTCACACTGAAGCTTTCTTT. J is TRBJ1-1 and V is TRBV10-3; TRBD1 is a possible D gene (5 bases). Trimming took 0 bases from V and 3 from J, leaving 14 bases between them. Germline CDR1 and CDR2: ENHRY and SYGVKD. This CDR3 has 16 amino acids.